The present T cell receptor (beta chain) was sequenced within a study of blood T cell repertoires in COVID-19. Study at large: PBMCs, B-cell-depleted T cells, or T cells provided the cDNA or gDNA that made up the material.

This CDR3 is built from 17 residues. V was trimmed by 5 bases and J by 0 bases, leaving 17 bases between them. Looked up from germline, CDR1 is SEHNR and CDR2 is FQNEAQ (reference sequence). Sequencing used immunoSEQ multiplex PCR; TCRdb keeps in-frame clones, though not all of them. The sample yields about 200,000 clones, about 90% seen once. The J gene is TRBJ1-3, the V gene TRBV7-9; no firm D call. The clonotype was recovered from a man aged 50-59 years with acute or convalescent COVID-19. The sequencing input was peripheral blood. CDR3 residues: CASSIRETISSGNTIYF. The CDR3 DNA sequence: TGTGCCAGCAGCATACGCGAGACAATCAGCTCTGGAAACACCATATATTTT. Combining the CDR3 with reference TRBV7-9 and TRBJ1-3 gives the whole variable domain DTGVSQNPRHKITKRGQNVTFRCDPISEHNRLYWYRQTLGQGPEFLTYFQNEAQLEKSRLLSDRFSAERPKGSFSTLEIQRTEQGDSAMYLCASSIRETISSGNTIYFGEGSWLTVV.